This T cell receptor (beta chain) was found in a study of PD-L1 blockade in urothelial cancer. Study summary: It was around 2014 that patients started atezolizumab at 1,200 mg intravenously every 3 weeks. Median T cell yield from blood was over 120,000.

Synthetic analogs of TCR templates were spiked into every PCR. Measured with immunoSEQ multiplex PCR; TCRdb has only the in-frame clones, and not every one. The sample contains 50,000 to 55,000 clones, about 86% of which appear only once. The junction had 8 bases not matched to a gene; V was cut back by 4 bases and J by 5 bases. The CDR3 contains 15 residues. Germline CDR1 is SEHNR and CDR2 is FQNEAQ (reference sequence). The sample's time point: pretreatment peripheral blood. All patients carried locally advanced or metastatic urothelial carcinoma. This clone has only a few counts. This clonotype was sampled from a man aged 55 to 70 with urothelial cancer. Here the sequenced sample was PBMCs, taken around atezolizumab (anti-PD-L1) treatment. The V call is TRBV7-9, the J call TRBJ2-7; 10 positions agree with TRBD2. This CDR3 reads CASSSSSGSSDEQYF. DNA of the CDR3: TGTGCCAGCAGCTCCTCTAGCGGGAGCTCGGACGAGCAGTACTTC.